These T cell receptor beta chains were read from a single sample in a study of T cell responses to AZD1222 COVID-19 vaccine. TCRdb's table, derived via immunoSEQ multiplex PCR, lists solely in-frame clones and lacks some. The data show 130,000 to 150,000 clones, with about 89% seen just once and roughly 3.8% held by the top ten. Sequences were derived from peripheral blood, sampled 28 days after the second AZD1222 dose. The receptors here all came from an adult who received the AZD1222 COVID-19 vaccine. CDR3s include the opening cysteine and the closing phenylalanine or tryptophan. D genes are given only for firm matches. Not every row has a clone size; where given, it reads once, few, many or a size class.

D | J | V | size | DNA | CDR3
TRBD2 | TRBJ2-1 | TRBV11-3 | once | TGTGCCAGCAGCCTGCGCGGGACTAGCGGGGGGGCAGAGCAGTTCTTC | CASSLRGTSGGAEQFF
TRBD2 | TRBJ2-3 | TRBV5-1 | once | TGCGCCAGCAGCTTGGAAGCGGGGGGCACAGATACGCAGTATTTT | CASSLEAGGTDTQYF
TRBD2 | TRBJ2-3 | TRBV27 | - | TGTGCCAGCAGTTTATCGACGGGGGGGGACACAGATACGCAGTATTTT | CASSLSTGGDTDTQYF
- | TRBJ1-2 | TRBV6-5 | - | TGTGCCAGCAGTTACCGGGATGGCTACACCTTC | CASSYRDGYTF
- | TRBJ1-2 | TRBV2 | - | TGTGCCACCTTCTCGGGCGCCCCGGGAGATGGCTACACCTTC | CATFSGAPGDGYTF
- | TRBJ1-5 | TRBV7-2 | - | TGTGCCAGCAGCTTAGTAGGTGGGGAGAATCAGCCCCAGCATTTT | CASSLVGGENQPQHF
TRBD1 | TRBJ2-7 | TRBV16 | - | TGTGCCAGCAGCCAATCCGGGACAGGCGAGTACTTC | CASSQSGTGEYF
- | TRBJ1-6 | TRBV18 | - | TGTGCCAGCTCACCAGGGGTAACAGACTCACCCCTCCACTTT | CASSPGVTDSPLHF
- | TRBJ1-5 | TRBV5-1 | - | TGCGCCAGCAGCTTGCGGGGGGGGAATCAGCCCCAGCATTTT | CASSLRGGNQPQHF
- | TRBJ1-2 | TRBV3-1/TRBV3-2 | - | TGTGCCAGCAGCCAAGATCATCGCTCAGGGGACTATGGCTACACCTTC | CASSQDHRSGDYGYTF
TRBD1 | TRBJ1-2 | TRBV15 | - | TGTGCCACCAGCAGAGATCTTGACAGGGGAGGGTATGGCTACACCTTC | CATSRDLDRGGYGYTF
- | TRBJ2-7 | TRBV24-1 | once | TGTGCCACCAGTGATTCACCACGGACAGCGTTCTCCTACGAGCAGTACTTC | CATSDSPRTAFSYEQYF
- | TRBJ2-5 | TRBV10-3 | - | TGTGCCATCAGTGATCGGCCGGCCTCAGAGACCCAGTACTTC | CAISDRPASETQYF
- | TRBJ1-4 | TRBV7-2 | few | TGTGCCAGCAGCTCCCTGGGACGGGGTAATGAAAAACTGTTTTTT | CASSSLGRGNEKLFF
- | TRBJ1-1 | TRBV7-6 | - | TGTGCCAGCAGCCCTGTCGTTACTGAAGCTTTCTTT | CASSPVVTEAFF